This T cell receptor beta chain comes out of a study of shared clonotypes between healthy human individuals. Note on this clone: Its antigen is undetermined.

Profiling relied on immunoSEQ multiplex PCR, and the TCRdb table lists in-frame clones only, not all of them. The sample has 2.5 million or so clones; roughly 92% are singletons. Participating donors were healthy, HIV-negative adults free of recent acute infections or vaccinations. It was into CD45RA+ naive and CD45RA-negative memory subsets that the CD4+ cells were split. Study-wide points: Generally, naive subsets came out with larger estimated richness than memory subsets. All-four-donor shared clonotypes had higher generation probabilities than non-shared clonotypes did.

The TCR was taken from a man between 18 and 35 years old in good health. The sequenced material came from naive CD4+ T cells sorted from blood. Specified subset: CD45RA+ positively selected.

CDR3 region: CASSLEPGARVNYGYTF. For the CDR3, the DNA is TGTGCCAGCAGTTTAGAGCCGGGGGCGCGGGTTAACTATGGCTACACCTTC. The chain has TRBV27 and TRBJ1-2, with D perhaps TRBD1 (6 bases). Trimming pared 2 bases from V and 1 base from J, leaving 17 bases between. This CDR3 is 17 amino acids long. Germline loops: CDR1 MNHEY, CDR2 SMNVEV (reference sequence).